The present entry profiles one TCR beta chain with its context. The data belong to a study of human T cells and chemical hapten exposure. One entry per CDR3 protein results from TCRdb running MiXCR on the RACE reads. The data contain 74,000 or so distinct CDR3 sequences, 10% to 15% of them singletons. V was shortened by 3 bases and J by 5 bases, with 10 bases between the two germline ends. Germline values: CDR1 SGHAT, CDR2 FQDESV (reference sequence). CDR3 size: 13 residues. Stated time point: patch test 1, 2 weeks after DPC sensitization. Treatment reported: therapeutic diphenylcyclopropenone sensitization with weekly scalp DPC.

Sequenced material: whole blood, taken in connection with sensitization to the hapten diphenylcyclopropenone (DPC). The chain couples TRBV11-1 to TRBJ2-5; D unclear. This TCR was sampled from an older woman with alopecia areata. Some clones in this sample may be carry-over from other donors' samples. For the CDR3, the DNA is TGTGCCAGCAGCTTCACATACCTCGAGACCCAGTACTTC. This gives the protein CASSFTYLETQYF. The entire variable domain, with the rest obtained from reference TRBV11-1 and TRBJ2-5, is as follows: EAEVAQSPRYKITEKSQAVAFWCDPISGHATLYWYRQILGQGPELLVQFQDESVVDDSQLPKDRFSAERLKGVDSTLKIQPAELGDSAMYLCASSFTYLETQYFGPGTRLLVL.